This T cell receptor beta chain was captured by sequencing in a study of control samples from healthy donors and cancer patients. The table came from immunoSEQ multiplex PCR; TCRdb's copy has only in-frame clones and leaves some out. The sample lists 70,000 to 75,000 clones, roughly nine tenths seen once, with under 20% in the top ten. Germline-derived CDR1 and CDR2 are SNHLY and FYNNEI. The V end lost 3 bases, the J end lost 4 bases, and 18 bases lay between the germline ends. The CDR3 is made up of 17 amino acids. Specimen: PBMCs. The source of this sequence is a man aged 60 to 75 with lung cancer. The V call is TRBV2, the J call TRBJ1-4; the D gene is possibly TRBD1 (5 bases). For the CDR3, the DNA is TGTGCCAGCAGTGACGGGACTAGGAGCCCTTTTAATGAAAAACTGTTTTTT. Protein sequence: CASSDGTRSPFNEKLFF.